This TCR beta chain was captured by sequencing in a study of shared clonotypes between healthy human individuals. Findings of the study overall: Expectations were that clonotype sharing among donors would be affected by sequencing depth.

Nashville, Tennessee was home to all donors, each a Caucasian adult. Original processing methods: From ImmunoSEQ came sequences covering only the junction and carrying no quality scores, so filtering differed. Profiled with immunoSEQ multiplex PCR; TCRdb holds only in-frame clones, not every one. V, J and clone size are those of that table, while D and trimming were read from the DNA. The sample yields about 2.3 million clones, 85% to 95% seen once. Germline loops: CDR1 LNHDA, CDR2 SQIVND (reference sequence). V lost 3 bases, J lost 4 bases, and 12 bases lay in between. The CDR3 is 14 amino acids. As concerns this clone: Its antigen remains unidentified.

This clonotype originated in a man between 18 and 29 years old in good health. Some clones in this sample may be carry-over from other donors' samples. This chain joins TRBV19 and TRBJ1-2; tentatively, D is TRBD1 (5 bases). Sequencing input: naive CD4+ T cells from PBMCs. Sample subset: CD45RA+ positively selected. CDR3 protein: CASSISGDGYGYTF. CDR3 bases: TGTGCCAGTAGTATTTCTGGGGACGGCTATGGCTACACCTTC.